Listed below are T cell receptor beta chains from one sample, sequenced in a study of Graves' ophthalmopathy and Graves' hyperthyroidism. TCRdb re-derived calls from the multiplex PCR reads in MiXCR, one entry per CDR3 protein. The sample has a few hundred thousand distinct CDR3 sequences; 39% are singletons. The sequenced sample was peripheral blood or thyroid tissue (not recorded which). The receptors originated from an adult man with Graves' hyperthyroidism. The CDR3 runs from the conserved cysteine through the conserved F or W. Fields, in order: CDR3 DNA, CDR3 protein, clone size, V gene, D gene, J gene, CDR3 length. The D gene is left open where the match is weak. Clone size is shown for a subset of rows, as once, few, many or a class of expanded clone.

CDR3nt: TGTGCCAGCAGCTTAGCGTTCGGAGCGCCTGGGGCCAACGTCCTGACTTTC
CDR3aa: CASSLAFGAPGANVLTF
abundance: many
v_gene: TRBV7-8
d_gene: -
j_gene: TRBJ2-6
len: 17

CDR3nt: TGTGCCAGCAGTTGGCGGGGGGGCCTCGAGACCCAGTACTTC
CDR3aa: CASSWRGGLETQYF
abundance: many
v_gene: TRBV11-2
d_gene: TRBD2
j_gene: TRBJ2-5
len: 14

CDR3nt: TGTGCCAGCAGTGAAACGTGGCGCGATCAGCCCCAGCATTTT
CDR3aa: CASSETWRDQPQHF
abundance: many
v_gene: TRBV6-1
d_gene: -
j_gene: TRBJ1-5
len: 14

CDR3nt: TGTGCCAGCAGCGAAAAATACAGGGGGTCCGAGCAGTACTTC
CDR3aa: CASSEKYRGSEQYF
abundance: -
v_gene: TRBV7-9
d_gene: TRBD1
j_gene: TRBJ2-7
len: 14

CDR3nt: TGCAGCGTCTGCGATGAGGCCAATGAAAAACTGTTTTTT
CDR3aa: CSVCDEANEKLFF
abundance: many
v_gene: TRBV29-1
d_gene: -
j_gene: TRBJ1-4
len: 13

CDR3nt: TGTGCCAGCAGCCCTTCGGCGGGGGCGGGGGGGCTCGAGCAGTACTTC
CDR3aa: CASSPSAGAGGLEQYF
abundance: many
v_gene: TRBV7-2
d_gene: TRBD2
j_gene: TRBJ2-7
len: 16

CDR3nt: TGTGCCAGCAGCTTAAGGGCTCTAGGCGGGAAAGAGACCCAGTACTTC
CDR3aa: CASSLRALGGKETQYF
abundance: many
v_gene: TRBV11-2
d_gene: -
j_gene: TRBJ2-5
len: 16

CDR3nt: TGCAGTGCTAGCTCTCTGACTAGCGGACCTAGCACAGATACGCAGTATTTT
CDR3aa: CSASSLTSGPSTDTQYF
abundance: -
v_gene: TRBV20-1
d_gene: TRBD2
j_gene: TRBJ2-3
len: 17

CDR3nt: TGTGCCAGCGGAACCGGGACCCCCCCTGGGTACGAGCAGTACTTC
CDR3aa: CASGTGTPPGYEQYF
abundance: many
v_gene: TRBV5-5
d_gene: -
j_gene: TRBJ2-7
len: 15

CDR3nt: TGTGCCAGCAGCACGCTTTCCGGGACAGAGGACACCATATATTTT
CDR3aa: CASSTLSGTEDTIYF
abundance: many
v_gene: TRBV9
d_gene: TRBD1
j_gene: TRBJ1-3
len: 15

CDR3nt: TGTGCCAGCAGTTACCCGGGCTTGGACACTGAAGCTTTCTTT
CDR3aa: CASSYPGLDTEAFF
abundance: many
v_gene: TRBV25-1
d_gene: -
j_gene: TRBJ1-1
len: 14

CDR3nt: TGTGCCAGCAGAGACCCCGGGACAGGGATAGCTTACGAGCAGTACTTC
CDR3aa: CASRDPGTGIAYEQYF
abundance: -
v_gene: TRBV9
d_gene: TRBD1
j_gene: TRBJ2-7
len: 16

CDR3nt: TGTGCCAGCAGTTTGGCAGGACGACAGGGAACGGGCTACACCTTC
CDR3aa: CASSLAGRQGTGYTF
abundance: few
v_gene: TRBV28
d_gene: TRBD1
j_gene: TRBJ1-2
len: 15

CDR3nt: TGCAGTGCTAGGACAGGTTCCAAGGACACTGAAGCTTTCTTT
CDR3aa: CSARTGSKDTEAFF
abundance: many
v_gene: TRBV20-1
d_gene: -
j_gene: TRBJ1-1
len: 14

CDR3nt: TGTGCCAGCAGCCATTCTAGCGGGATAGCCTACGAGCAGTACTTC
CDR3aa: CASSHSSGIAYEQYF
abundance: -
v_gene: TRBV7-9
d_gene: TRBD2
j_gene: TRBJ2-7
len: 15

CDR3nt: TGTACCATGAGCGACAGGGGCCTTAGCTACACCTTC
CDR3aa: CTMSDRGLSYTF
abundance: -
v_gene: TRBV10-3
d_gene: TRBD1
j_gene: TRBJ1-2
len: 12

CDR3nt: TGTGCCAGCAGCCCGGGACACTCCTACGAGCAGTACTTC
CDR3aa: CASSPGHSYEQYF
abundance: many
v_gene: TRBV9
d_gene: -
j_gene: TRBJ2-7
len: 13

CDR3nt: TGTGCCAGCACCCATCAGGACTTTGATACTAACTATGGCTACACCTTC
CDR3aa: CASTHQDFDTNYGYTF
abundance: -
v_gene: TRBV7-9
d_gene: -
j_gene: TRBJ1-2
len: 16

CDR3nt: TGTGCCAGCAGCCAATCGAGGGGACAGGGGAGCAATCAGCCCCAGCATTTT
CDR3aa: CASSQSRGQGSNQPQHF
abundance: -
v_gene: TRBV16
d_gene: TRBD1
j_gene: TRBJ1-5
len: 17

CDR3nt: TGTGCCAGCAGTTTATCGGTTGGAGGGAAATATGGCTACACCTTC
CDR3aa: CASSLSVGGKYGYTF
abundance: few
v_gene: TRBV27
d_gene: -
j_gene: TRBJ1-2
len: 15

CDR3nt: TGCAGTGTGAGGGGTGGAACAGGGGGTCTAGCGGGACGGAATGAGCAGTTCTTC
CDR3aa: CSVRGGTGGLAGRNEQFF
abundance: -
v_gene: TRBV20-1
d_gene: -
j_gene: TRBJ2-1
len: 18

CDR3nt: TGTGCCAGCAGCTTCTCGGGCAGGGCGGGAGGAAACACCATATATTTT
CDR3aa: CASSFSGRAGGNTIYF
abundance: few
v_gene: TRBV7-9
d_gene: -
j_gene: TRBJ1-3
len: 16

CDR3nt: TGTGCCAGCAGTGAAGATCTCCTGGGGGCGGGAGAGACCCAGTACTTC
CDR3aa: CASSEDLLGAGETQYF
abundance: -
v_gene: TRBV2
d_gene: -
j_gene: TRBJ2-5
len: 16

CDR3nt: TGTGCCAGCCGGGGGGGGCGGGCCTATGGCTACACCTTC
CDR3aa: CASRGGRAYGYTF
abundance: -
v_gene: TRBV12-3/TRBV12-4
d_gene: -
j_gene: TRBJ1-2
len: 13

CDR3nt: TGTGCCATCAGTGAGTCTACAGGCCCTGGCTATAGCAATCAGCCCCAGCATTTT
CDR3aa: CAISESTGPGYSNQPQHF
abundance: -
v_gene: TRBV10-3
d_gene: -
j_gene: TRBJ1-5
len: 18